This T cell receptor beta chain was retrieved from a study of T cells after yellow fever vaccination. Study-wide results and caveats: Clones that expanded after primary vaccination mostly reappeared after the booster (96% CD4, 88% CD8). Researchers cautioned that FACS-sorted repertoires could harbor abundant clonotypes contaminating from the bulk population. It was a small share of clonotypes that appeared in both CD4 and CD8 compartments. Weaker, the secondary response peaked sooner, at day 5 versus 15.

TCRdb re-called the 5' RACE reads with MiXCR, one entry per CDR3 protein. The table has fewer than 350,000 distinct CDR3 sequences, around 4.5% seen once. The CDR3 sequence is 11 residues long. The germline V gene has CDR1 MNHEY and CDR2 SVGEGT. The germline V and J ends were trimmed by 10 bases and 4 bases, with 8 bases remaining between them. This clonotype was counted many times. The antigen remains undetermined. This chain links TRBV6-2 or TRBV6-3 with TRBJ1-5; the D is unclear. Specimen: PBMCs, collected 15 days after the yellow fever booster vaccination. The clonotype comes from a man aged 18 to 35 who received the YFV17D yellow fever vaccine. CDR3: CAKWANQPQHF. CDR3 DNA sequence: TGTGCCAAATGGGCTAATCAGCCCCAGCATTTT.